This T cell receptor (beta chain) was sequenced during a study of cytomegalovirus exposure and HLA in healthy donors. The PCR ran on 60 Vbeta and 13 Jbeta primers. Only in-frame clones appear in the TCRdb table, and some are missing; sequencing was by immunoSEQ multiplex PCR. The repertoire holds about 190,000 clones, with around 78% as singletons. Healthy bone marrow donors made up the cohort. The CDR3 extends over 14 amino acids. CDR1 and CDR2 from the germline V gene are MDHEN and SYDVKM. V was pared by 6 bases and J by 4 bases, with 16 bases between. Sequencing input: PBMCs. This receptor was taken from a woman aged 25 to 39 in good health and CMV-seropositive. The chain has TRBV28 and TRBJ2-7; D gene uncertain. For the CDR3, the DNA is TGTGCCAGCAGGCCCGTGGGCCACCCTTACGAGCAGTACTTC. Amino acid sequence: CASRPVGHPYEQYF.